This TCR beta chain is from a study of T cells after yellow fever vaccination. To note about this clonotype: The antigen remains unidentified.

Study-wide points: FACS-sorted repertoires might harbor abundant contaminating clonotypes from the bulk population. Peaking on day 5 versus 15, the secondary response was faster but weaker. Clones that expanded after primary vaccination mostly reappeared after the booster (nearly 98% CD4, 88% CD8).

Researchers made TCR cDNA using 5'RACE template switching, and this step added a universal primer site and UMIs. Each CDR3 protein is one row after TCRdb ran MiXCR on the 5' RACE reads. The table lists hundreds of thousands of distinct CDR3 sequences, 21% of them singletons. The TCR comes from a man aged 18 to 35 who received the YFV17D yellow fever vaccine. Sequenced material: PBMCs, taken around 3 weeks after the first yellow fever vaccination.

CDR3 protein: CAIRPLRGQGEKLFF. In nucleotides, the CDR3 is TGTGCCATCCGACCCCTCAGGGGGCAGGGTGAAAAACTGTTTTTT. The chain joins TRBV12-3 or TRBV12-4 to TRBJ1-4; 8 bases line up with TRBD1. V shed 10 bases, J shed 7 bases, and the junction held 14 bases outside the gene matches. CDR3 size: 15 residues.